This T cell receptor (beta chain) was captured in a study of shared clonotypes between healthy human individuals. About the study: The study used three CD4 naive, three CD4 memory, two CD8 naive and one CD8 memory plate per donor. Study observations and caveats: Compared with clonotypes that all four donors shared, non-shared clonotypes had lower generation probabilities.

As for this clone: Its specificity is not known.

Researchers ran the assay at a deep level. The data were produced by immunoSEQ multiplex PCR, yet TCRdb's version contains in-frame clones alone and is incomplete. The sample contains fewer than 800,000 clones, 90% to 95% of which appear only once. The CDR3 has 15 amino acids. Trimming cost V 2 bases and J 2 bases, with 10 bases left between them. Looked up from germline, CDR1 is ENHRY and CDR2 is SYGVKD. CD45RO-negative CD8 cells positively selected for CCR7 made up the naive population, which excluded terminally differentiated effector memory CD45RA+ cells. The donor population consisted of healthy HIV-negative adults with no recent acute infections or vaccinations.

This rearrangement joins TRBV10-3 to TRBJ2-1, with D maybe TRBD2 (6 bases). The clonotype was recovered from a man aged 25-40 years in good health. The specimen sequenced was naive CD8+ T cells sorted from blood. The CDR3 DNA follows: TGTGCCATCAGTGAGATAGGCGGGGCCTACAATGAGCAGTTCTTC. Translating it yields CAISEIGGAYNEQFF.